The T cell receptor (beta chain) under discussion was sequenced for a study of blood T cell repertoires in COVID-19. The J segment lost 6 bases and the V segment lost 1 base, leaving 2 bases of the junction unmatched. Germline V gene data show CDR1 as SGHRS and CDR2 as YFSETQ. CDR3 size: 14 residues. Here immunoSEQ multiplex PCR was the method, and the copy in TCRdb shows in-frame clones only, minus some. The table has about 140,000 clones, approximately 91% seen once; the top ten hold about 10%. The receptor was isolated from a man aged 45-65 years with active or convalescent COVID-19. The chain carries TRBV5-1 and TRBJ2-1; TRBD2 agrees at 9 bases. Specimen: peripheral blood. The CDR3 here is CASSLSTSGNEQFF. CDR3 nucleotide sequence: TGCGCCAGCAGCTTGTCGACTAGCGGCAATGAGCAGTTCTTC.